The 19 T cell receptor beta chains presented below share a single source sample, sequenced in a study of CD8 T cells in Susac syndrome. RNA, at about 0.5 to 1 ug, was reverse transcribed with random hexamers. TCRdb recomputed calls from the immunoSEQ multiplex PCR reads with MiXCR, one row per CDR3 protein. The sample includes 100,000 to 150,000 distinct CDR3 sequences, around 86% seen only once; the top ten take 0.45% to 0.6%. The sequencing input was CD8+ T cells from PBMCs. The receptors originated from a human donor with multiple sclerosis.

This chain connects TRBV24-1 to TRBJ2-7; D unclear. Germline V gives CDR1 KGHDR, CDR2 SFDVKD. The CDR3 consists of 12 residues. Trimming stripped 8 bases from V and 6 bases from J, with 13 bases between. CDR3 sequence (DNA): TGTGCCACCATACTACTGGGATGCGAGCAGTACGTC. Its protein product is CATILLGCEQYV.

The chain joins TRBV7-9 to TRBJ1-2; perhaps TRBD1 as D (5 bases). Trimming left V 5 bases short and J 1 base short, with 17 bases between. The CDR3 spans 16 residues. Germline CDR1 reads SEHNR; CDR2 reads FQNEAQ (reference sequence). In DNA, the CDR3 is TGTGCCAGCAGCACGGTCCAGGGAAGGAATAACTATGGCTACACCTTC. Amino acid sequence: CASSTVQGRNNYGYTF.

V gene TRBV27 combines with J gene TRBJ1-2; no clear D. Germline assignment: CDR1 MNHEY and CDR2 SMNVEV (reference sequence). The CDR3 covers 14 residues. V was cut by 5 bases and J by 4 bases, with 14 bases left in between. The CDR3 sequence is CASSPDREIYGYTF. Here the CDR3 DNA reads TGTGCCAGCAGTCCCGACCGGGAAATCTATGGCTACACCTTC.

The chain employs TRBV6-1 and TRBJ2-1; D perhaps matches TRBD1 (6 bases). The CDR3 covers 14 residues. Germline assignment: CDR1 MNHNS and CDR2 SASEGT. Trimming took off 5 bases at V and 4 bases at J, with 12 bases between the two ends. The CDR3 here is CASSPDSPYNEQFF. CDR3 nucleotide sequence: TGTGCCAGCAGTCCGGACAGCCCATACAATGAGCAGTTCTTC.

The J gene is TRBJ2-5, the V gene TRBV3-1, with 8 bases aligning to TRBD2. This CDR3 region has 14 residues. In germline, CDR1 is LGHDT, CDR2 YNNKEL (reference sequence). With V trimmed by 5 bases and J by 4 bases, 6 bases remained unmatched. CDR3 sequence: CASSVTGGPETQYF. The CDR3 region has the DNA TGTGCCAGCAGCGTAACGGGGGGGCCAGAGACCCAGTACTTC.

This clonotype occurred once. V usage is TRBV19 and J usage is TRBJ1-6; the match to TRBD1 covers 7 bases. The CDR3 has 13 residues. Per germline, CDR1 LNHDA and CDR2 SQIVND (reference sequence). The trim removed 5 bases at V and 6 bases at J, leaving 1 base unmatched. In DNA form, the CDR3 reads TGTGCCAGTAGTGGGGACAGTAATTCACCCCTCCACTTT. Its translation: CASSGDSNSPLHF.

The rearrangement joins TRBV9 to TRBJ2-1; perhaps D is TRBD1 or TRBD2 (6 bases each). Germline CDR1 is SGDLS and CDR2 is YYNGEE. The CDR3 totals 14 residues. V was cut by 0 bases and J by 9 bases, with 13 bases left in between. CDR3 nucleotide sequence: TGTGCCAGCAGCGTAGAGGGGGGTAGCGGTGAGCAGTTCTTC. Translation gives CASSVEGGSGEQFF.

The V and J genes are TRBV28 and TRBJ2-7, with D uncertain. Trimming removed 1 base from V and 7 bases from J, with 8 bases in between. The CDR3 spans 12 residues. From germline, CDR1 is MDHEN and CDR2 SYDVKM. For the CDR3, the DNA is TGTGCCAGCAGTTTATTTGGCGGAGAGCAGTACTTC. This gives the protein CASSLFGGEQYF.

This clonotype is a singleton in its sample. The chain uses TRBV14 and TRBJ2-7, with D perhaps given as TRBD1 or TRBD2 (6 bases each). V lost 0 bases, J lost 3 bases, and 12 bases lay in between. This CDR3 has 15 residues. Germline V gene sequence: CDR1 SGHDN, CDR2 FVKESK. The CDR3 is CASSQDRGHIYEQYF. Here the CDR3 DNA reads TGTGCCAGCAGCCAAGACCGGGGGCACATCTACGAGCAGTACTTC. The whole variable domain, remainder taken from reference TRBV14 and TRBJ2-7, is EAGVTQFPSHSVIEKGQTVTLRCDPISGHDNLYWYRRVMGKEIKFLLHFVKESKQDESGMPNNRFLAERTGGTYSTLKVQPAELEDSGVYFCASSQDRGHIYEQYFGPGTRLTVT.

The chain carries TRBV6-2 or TRBV6-3 and TRBJ2-7, with 10 bases aligning to TRBD2. Unmatched junction bases numbered 11, after V lost 6 bases and J lost 6 bases. CDR3 size: 15 residues. In germline, CDR1 is MNHEY, CDR2 SVGEGT. This CDR3 reads CASSYQREGLGEQYV. The CDR3 nucleotides are TGTGCCAGCAGCTACCAGCGGGAGGGCCTAGGCGAGCAGTACGTC.

The sample holds one count of this clonotype. This rearrangement joins TRBV4-1 to TRBJ2-1, with D perhaps matching TRBD2 (6 bases). CDR3 length equals 17 residues. Trimming shortened V by 5 bases and J by 4 bases, and 21 bases separated the two germline ends. CDR1 and CDR2 (germline): MGHRA, YSYEKL. The CDR3: CASSKAPPGVLYNEQFF. CDR3 DNA: TGCGCCAGCAGCAAAGCACCTCCGGGGGTACTGTACAATGAGCAGTTCTTC.

This rearrangement joins TRBV7-2 to TRBJ1-1; D is ambiguous. The CDR3 totals 15 residues. V gave up 3 bases and J gave up 3 bases, with 14 bases separating them. Per germline, CDR1 SGHTA and CDR2 FQGNSA. CDR3 nucleotide sequence: TGTGCCAGCAGCTTCAACTCCGGGAGTTACACTGAAGCTTTCTTT. It codes for CASSFNSGSYTEAFF.

The V and J genes are TRBV12-3 or TRBV12-4 and TRBJ2-1, with a tentative D call TRBD2 (5 bases). The CDR3 length is 13 residues. The V end was cut by 5 bases, the J end by 9 bases, with 14 bases between. The CDR3 sequence: CASSPSGESEQFF. The CDR3 DNA follows: TGTGCCAGCAGTCCCAGCGGCGAAAGTGAGCAGTTCTTC.

V gene TRBV19 combines with J gene TRBJ2-1, with 7 positions matching TRBD1. V lost 10 bases to trimming and J lost 5 bases; unmatched junction nucleotides: 11. CDR1 and CDR2 (germline): LNHDA, SQIVND (reference sequence). The CDR3 consists of 14 residues. The CDR3 protein is CATSHGQENNEQFF. For the CDR3, the DNA is TGTGCCACTTCCCATGGACAGGAAAACAATGAGCAGTTCTTC.

This chain uses TRBV2 with TRBJ2-2; no clear D. V was shortened by 8 bases and J by 5 bases, with 12 bases between the two germline ends. The germline CDR1 and CDR2 sequences are SNHLY and FYNNEI. There are 13 residues in the CDR3. CDR3 sequence: CASRAPSTGELFF. The DNA of the CDR3 is TGTGCCAGCCGGGCACCGAGTACCGGGGAGCTGTTTTTT.

The chain combines TRBV27 with TRBJ2-5, with 10 bases lining up with TRBD1. The CDR3 has 17 amino acids. From germline, CDR1 is MNHEY and CDR2 SMNVEV (reference sequence). The V gene end was trimmed by 5 bases and the J gene end by 4 bases; junction bases not matched to a gene: 13. The CDR3 bases are TGTGCCAGCAGTCCACTTACCGGGACAGGGGCCCGAGAGACCCAGTACTTC. Amino acid sequence: CASSPLTGTGARETQYF.

This clonotype was picked up one time. The chain uses TRBV16 and TRBJ1-3; a possible D gene is TRBD1 (5 bases). V shed 0 bases and J shed 3 bases, with 9 bases lying between them. Per germline, CDR1 KGHSY and CDR2 FQNENV. The CDR3 loop spans 15 amino acids. DNA for the CDR3: TGTGCCAGCAGCCAATCGCGAGGGGATGGAAACACCATATATTTT. This translates into CASSQSRGDGNTIYF.

This chain connects TRBV29-1 to TRBJ2-1; 10 bases line up with TRBD1. Trimming removed 6 bases from V and 8 bases from J; junction bases left unmatched: 7. Germline V gene sequence: CDR1 SQVTM, CDR2 ANQGSEA. The CDR3 is made up of 13 amino acids. The chain's CDR3 is CSVGGTGVYEQFF. In DNA form, the CDR3 reads TGCAGCGTAGGAGGGACAGGGGTGTATGAGCAGTTCTTC.

The rearrangement joins TRBV5-4 to TRBJ2-3; 9 nucleotides match TRBD1. This CDR3 contains 15 residues. J lost 4 bases, V lost 5 bases, and 8 bases had no gene match. Germline CDR1 SGHNT, CDR2 YYREEE (reference sequence). CDR3 nucleotide sequence: TGTGCCAGCAGTATCCGGGACAGGGCCCCAGATACGCAGTATTTT. Its protein product is CASSIRDRAPDTQYF.